This T cell receptor (beta chain) was profiled in a study of T-cell memory formation after mild COVID-19. Study-level information: TCR clusters mostly belonged to single donors.

From the 5' RACE reads, TCRdb called clonotypes with MiXCR, one entry per CDR3 protein. The table has approximately 250,000 distinct CDR3 sequences, roughly 16% seen once. CDR1 and CDR2 (germline): LGHDT, YNNKEL (reference sequence). This CDR3 is 15 amino acids long. The trim removed 0 bases at V and 5 bases at J, leaving 2 bases unmatched. Sequences were obtained from PBMCs or a T cell subset sorted from them (not recorded which). J is TRBJ2-3 and V is TRBV3-1, with 10 bases fitting TRBD1. The origin of this receptor is a man between 18 and 35 years old who had mild COVID-19 (a few samples of this study predate the infection). Cell type and time point are not known. CDR3: CASSQDRTGGDTQYF. The DNA for the CDR3 is TGTGCCAGCAGCCAAGACCGGACAGGGGGAGATACGCAGTATTTT.